This TCR beta chain was sequenced during a study of cytomegalovirus exposure and HLA in healthy donors. 13 Jbeta primers and 60 Vbeta primers were used for the PCR. Sequencing used immunoSEQ multiplex PCR; TCRdb keeps in-frame clones, though not all of them. The sample has under 200,000 clones; approximately 83% are singletons. Per germline, CDR1 MDHEN and CDR2 SYDVKM. V dropped 5 bases and J dropped 6 bases, with 17 bases sitting between them. This CDR3 is 16 amino acids long. In this sample, this clone turned up once. The gene calls are TRBV28 and TRBJ1-6; D perhaps matches TRBD1 (5 bases). Material for sequencing was PBMCs. This TCR was sampled from a young man in good health and CMV-seropositive. This CDR3 is CASSLTAVSRNSPLHF. The CDR3 DNA is TGTGCCAGCAGTCTGACAGCCGTTAGTCGTAATTCACCCCTCCACTTT. The whole variable domain, remainder taken from reference TRBV28 and TRBJ1-6, is DVKVTQSSRYLVKRTGEKVFLECVQDMDHENMFWYRQDPGLGLRLIYFSYDVKMKEKGDIPEGYSVSREKKERFSLILESASTNQTSMYLCASSLTAVSRNSPLHFGNGTRLTVT.